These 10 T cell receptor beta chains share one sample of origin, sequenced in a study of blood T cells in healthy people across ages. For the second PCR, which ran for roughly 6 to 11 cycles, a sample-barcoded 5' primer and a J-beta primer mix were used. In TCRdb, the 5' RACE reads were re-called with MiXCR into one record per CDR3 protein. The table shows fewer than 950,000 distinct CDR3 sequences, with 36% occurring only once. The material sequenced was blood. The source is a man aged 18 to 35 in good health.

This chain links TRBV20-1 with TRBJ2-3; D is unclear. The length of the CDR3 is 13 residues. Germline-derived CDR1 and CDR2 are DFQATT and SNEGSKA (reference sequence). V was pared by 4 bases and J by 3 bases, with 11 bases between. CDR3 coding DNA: TGCAGTGCTAAGATTCTAACGACAGATACGCAGTATTTT. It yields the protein CSAKILTTDTQYF.

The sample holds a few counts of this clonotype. CDR3 DNA: TGTGCCAGCAGTGGGGCAGTCATGAACACCGGGGAGCTGTTTTTT. The encoded protein is CASSGAVMNTGELFF. This chain joins TRBV2 and TRBJ2-2, with D unresolved. V was cut by 4 bases and J by 1 base, with 10 bases left in between. Per germline, CDR1 SNHLY and CDR2 FYNNEI. The CDR3 loop spans 15 amino acids. Full variable domain (rest looked up from reference TRBV2 and TRBJ2-2): EPEVTQTPSHQVTQMGQEVILRCVPISNHLYFYWYRQILGQKVEFLVSFYNNEISEKSEIFDDQFSVERPDGSNFTLKIRSTKLEDSAMYFCASSGAVMNTGELFFGEGSRLTVL.

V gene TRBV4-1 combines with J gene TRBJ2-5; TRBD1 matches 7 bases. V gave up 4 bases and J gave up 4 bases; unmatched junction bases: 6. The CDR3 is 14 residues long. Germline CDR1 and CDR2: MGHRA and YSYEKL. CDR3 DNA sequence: TGCGCCAGCAGCCTTCAGGACAGGTCAGAGACCCAGTACTTC. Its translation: CASSLQDRSETQYF.

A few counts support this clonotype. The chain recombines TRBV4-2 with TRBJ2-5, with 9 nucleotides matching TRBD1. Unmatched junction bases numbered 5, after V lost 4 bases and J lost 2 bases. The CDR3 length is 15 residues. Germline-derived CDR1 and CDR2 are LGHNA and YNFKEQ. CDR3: CASSPIDRGQETQYF. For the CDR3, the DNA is TGTGCCAGCAGCCCCATCGACAGGGGGCAAGAGACCCAGTACTTC.

The DNA of the CDR3 is TGTGCCAGCAGGACTAGCGGGGGAGATACGCAGTATTTT. This sequence encodes CASRTSGGDTQYF. The gene calls are TRBV6-6 and TRBJ2-3; 12 bases map to TRBD2. The junction had 0 bases not matched to a gene; V was cut back by 6 bases and J by 5 bases. Germline CDR1 reads MNHNY; CDR2 reads SVGAGI (reference sequence). CDR3 size: 13 residues.

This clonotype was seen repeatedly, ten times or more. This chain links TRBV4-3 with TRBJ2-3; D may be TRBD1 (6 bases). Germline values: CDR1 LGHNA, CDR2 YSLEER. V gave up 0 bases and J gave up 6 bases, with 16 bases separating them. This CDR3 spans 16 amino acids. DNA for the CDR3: TGCGCCAGCAGCCAAGATCCTACAGGGCCGCGGGATACGCAGTATTTT. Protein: CASSQDPTGPRDTQYF.

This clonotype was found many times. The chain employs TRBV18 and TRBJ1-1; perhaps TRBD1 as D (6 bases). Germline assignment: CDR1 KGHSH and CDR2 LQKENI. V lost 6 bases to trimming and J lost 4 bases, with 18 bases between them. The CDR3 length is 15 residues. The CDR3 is CASSPTQDRGTEAFF. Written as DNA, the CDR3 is TGTGCCAGCTCCCCCACCCAGGACAGAGGCACTGAAGCTTTCTTT.

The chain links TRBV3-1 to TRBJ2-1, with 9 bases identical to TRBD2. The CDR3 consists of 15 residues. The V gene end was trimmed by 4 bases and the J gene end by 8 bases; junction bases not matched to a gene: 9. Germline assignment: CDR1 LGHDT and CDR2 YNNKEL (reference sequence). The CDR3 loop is CASSPLSGSTHEQFF. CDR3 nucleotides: TGTGCCAGCAGCCCCCTTAGCGGGAGCACCCATGAGCAGTTCTTC.

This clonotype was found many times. The DNA of the CDR3 is TGTGCCAGCAGCAATCAAATGACCTATGGCTACACCTTC. Translated: CASSNQMTYGYTF. The V call is TRBV7-2, the J call TRBJ1-2, with D unresolved. The V end was cut by 5 bases, the J end by 4 bases, with 11 bases between. This CDR3 has 13 residues. Germline-derived CDR1 and CDR2 are SGHTA and FQGNSA.

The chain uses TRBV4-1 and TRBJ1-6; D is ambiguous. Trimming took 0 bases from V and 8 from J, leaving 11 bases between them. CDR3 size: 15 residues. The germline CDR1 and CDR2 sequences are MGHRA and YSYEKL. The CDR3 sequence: CASSQDEASYSPLHF. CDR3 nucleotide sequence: TGCGCCAGCAGCCAAGATGAGGCCAGCTATTCACCCCTCCACTTT.